The 7 T cell receptor beta chains reported below all come from one sample, sequenced in a study of human T cells and chemical hapten exposure. Time point meaning: pre-sensitization, week 0. As to treatment: therapeutic diphenylcyclopropenone sensitization with weekly scalp DPC. TCRdb reanalysed the RACE reads using MiXCR and keeps one entry per CDR3 protein. The sample holds tens of thousands of distinct CDR3 sequences; roughly 7.6% are singletons and the top ten take 1% to 1.5%. The sequences come from whole blood, collected in connection with sensitization to the hapten diphenylcyclopropenone (DPC). All receptors derive from a woman aged 50 to 60 with alopecia areata. Some clones in this sample may be carry-over from other donors' samples.

This clonotype came up many times. This rearrangement joins TRBV7-6 to TRBJ2-7; D gene ambiguous. Trimming removed 3 bases at V and 4 bases at J, with 13 bases between. Germline V CDR1 and CDR2: SGHVS, FNYEAQ. CDR3 length: 14 residues. The CDR3 nucleotides read TGTGCCAGCAGCTTCTCGGACGTTTCTTACGAGCAGTACTTC. The encoded protein is CASSFSDVSYEQYF.

This clonotype was observed a few times. This rearrangement joins TRBV5-6 to TRBJ2-1, with D perhaps matching TRBD1 or TRBD2 (5 bases each). In germline, CDR1 is SGHDT, CDR2 YYEEEE. With 2 bases removed from V and 6 bases from J, the gap between germline ends came to 12 bases. The CDR3 totals 14 residues. The CDR3 nucleotides are TGTGCCAGCAGCTTAGGGACCCCGGGCAATGAGCAGTTCTTC. Its protein product is CASSLGTPGNEQFF.

The rearrangement uses TRBV7-3 and TRBJ2-3; 12 bases agree with TRBD2. CDR1 and CDR2 (germline): SGHTA, FQGTGA. The CDR3 is made up of 17 amino acids. J gave up 4 bases and V 2 bases, and 7 bases lay outside the gene matches. CDR3 region: CASSLFRLAGASDTQYF. CDR3 sequence (DNA): TGTGCCAGCAGCTTATTTCGACTAGCGGGAGCATCAGATACGCAGTATTTT.

This chain connects TRBV19 to TRBJ2-6, with 7 bases fitting TRBD1. CDR1 and CDR2 from the germline V gene are LNHDA and SQIVND (reference sequence). This CDR3 spans 16 amino acids. The V and J ends lost 6 bases and 0 bases, in that order; junction bases with no gene match: 5. CDR3 region: CASSRDSSSGANVLTF. As DNA, the CDR3 is TGTGCCAGTAGCCGGGACAGTAGCTCTGGGGCCAACGTCCTGACTTTC.

This chain connects TRBV11-3 to TRBJ2-3, with D tentatively TRBD1 (5 bases). In germline, CDR1 is SGHNT, CDR2 YENEEA. The CDR3 is made up of 12 amino acids. Deletions cut 5 bases from V and 5 bases from J, with 8 bases between. The CDR3 protein is CASSLQEDTQYF. CDR3 bases: TGTGCCAGCAGCCTACAGGAAGATACGCAGTATTTT.

In this sample, this clonotype turned up many times. The chain carries TRBV6-5 and TRBJ2-2; 10 bases map to TRBD2. The CDR3 runs to 13 residues. CDR1 is MNHEY, CDR2 SVGAGI, per germline. J was trimmed by 6 bases and V by 7 bases; bases with no gene match: 2. The CDR3 sequence: CASKSGRAGELFF. CDR3 in DNA: TGTGCCAGCAAAAGCGGGAGGGCCGGGGAGCTGTTTTTT.

The J gene is TRBJ2-7, the V gene TRBV14, with 8 positions matching TRBD2. V trimming: 0 bases; J trimming: 0 bases; junction bases outside the gene matches: 10. Germline CDR1 reads SGHDN; CDR2 reads FVKESK. This CDR3 spans 18 amino acids. The CDR3 is CASSQDRGTSGLSYEQYF. DNA of the CDR3: TGTGCCAGCAGCCAAGATAGGGGTACTAGCGGCCTCTCCTACGAGCAGTACTTC. Combining the CDR3 with reference TRBV14 and TRBJ2-7 gives the whole variable domain EAGVTQFPSHSVIEKGQTVTLRCDPISGHDNLYWYRRVMGKEIKFLLHFVKESKQDESGMPNNRFLAERTGGTYSTLKVQPAELEDSGVYFCASSQDRGTSGLSYEQYFGPGTRLTVT.